The clone carrying this T cell receptor (beta chain) was observed a handful of times. Its antigen is undetermined. Germline V gene sequence: CDR1 LGHDT, CDR2 YNNKEL (reference sequence). The CDR3 length is 13 residues. V lost 1 base and J lost 8, with 11 bases in between. Amplification of TCR beta CDR3 regions was performed using RNA transcripts as template. Researchers ran a first-round RT-PCR on the TCR CDR3 using the HTBI primer set. TCRdb called the multiplex PCR reads again in MiXCR, with one record for every CDR3 protein. Of 30,000 to 35,000 distinct CDR3 sequences in the sample, approximately 50% were seen once. The data belong to a study of T cells in Graves' hyperthyroidism and ophthalmopathy. Findings of the study overall: Blood samples included most of the expanded thyroid clonotypes exceeding 0.001.

Uncontrolled infection, other autoimmune disease, pregnancy or lactation led to exclusion. Each diagnosis drew on symptoms, thyroxine, TRAb, thyroid ultrasound and orbital computed tomography findings. The sequenced sample was blood. The source of this sequence is a woman between 40 and 55 years old with Graves' ophthalmopathy. V gene TRBV3-1 combines with J gene TRBJ1-2; D may be TRBD1 (5 bases). The CDR3 DNA reads TGTGCCAGCAGCCAAGGAGGGGTTAGCGGCTACACCTTC. Its protein is CASSQGGVSGYTF. Drawing the rest from reference TRBV3-1 and TRBJ1-2, the complete variable domain is DTAVSQTPKYLVTQMGNDKSIKCEQNLGHDTMYWYKQDSKKFLKIMFSYNNKELIINETVPNRFSPKSPDKAHLNLHINSLELGDSAVYFCASSQGGVSGYTFGSGTRLTVV.